Presented here are 18 T cell receptor beta chains from one specimen sequenced in a study of control samples from healthy donors and cancer patients. Assay used: immunoSEQ multiplex PCR; TCRdb lists only in-frame clones, some missing. The sample lists roughly 70,000 clones, over 70% seen once, with around 30% in the top ten. Sequenced sample: blood. These receptors were taken from a man aged 50-60 years in good health.

This chain joins TRBV5-1 and TRBJ2-7; TRBD1 matches at 9 bases. CDR1 is SGHRS, CDR2 YFSETQ, per germline. V dropped 4 bases and J dropped 4; count of bases not matched to a gene: 9. There are 15 residues in the CDR3. The chain's CDR3 is CASSLAGQGIYEQYF. The CDR3 nucleotides are TGCGCCAGCAGCCTTGCGGGACAGGGAATATACGAGCAGTACTTC.

This clone has just a few counts. The rearrangement joins TRBV24-1 to TRBJ2-1; D is perhaps TRBD1 or TRBD2 (6 bases each). V was clipped by 1 base and J by 5 bases, with 11 bases between them. The CDR3 is made up of 15 amino acids. Germline values: CDR1 KGHDR, CDR2 SFDVKD. CDR3 nucleotides: TGTGCCACCAGTGATTTATACGGGGGCCACAATGAGCAGTTCTTC. Its protein product is CATSDLYGGHNEQFF.

CDR3 coding DNA: TGTGCCAGCAGCCCCTCCCTGATCGACGAGCAGTACTTC. Its translation is CASSPSLIDEQYF. The rearrangement links TRBV3-1 (or the pseudogene TRBV3-2) to TRBJ2-7; no definite D call. CDR3 size: 13 residues. Per germline, CDR1 LGHDT and CDR2 YNNKEL (reference sequence). V lost 4 bases and J 5 bases, leaving 12 bases between the germline ends.

The chain combines TRBV7-9 with TRBJ2-3, with TRBD2 as a possible D gene (6 bases). The CDR3 spans 15 residues. Germline V gene sequence: CDR1 SEHNR, CDR2 FQNEAQ (reference sequence). Trimming stripped 0 bases from V and 1 base from J, with 8 bases between. In DNA form, the CDR3 reads TGTGCCAGCAGCTTAGCGGGAGGCCGCACAGATACGCAGTATTTT. Its protein product is CASSLAGGRTDTQYF.

The gene calls are TRBV28 and TRBJ2-6; D perhaps matches TRBD1 (7 bases). This CDR3 contains 17 residues. Germline V gene data show CDR1 as MDHEN and CDR2 as SYDVKM. The germline V and J ends were trimmed by 6 bases and 0 bases, with 15 bases remaining between them. The CDR3 sequence is CASSFRQGLSGANVLTF. The CDR3 DNA reads TGTGCCAGCAGCTTTCGACAGGGACTCTCTGGGGCCAACGTCCTGACTTTC.

This clone has just a few counts. The chain combines TRBV19 with TRBJ2-2; the D gene is possibly TRBD2 (6 bases). The CDR3 has 15 residues. The germline V gene has CDR1 LNHDA and CDR2 SQIVND (reference sequence). V lost 0 bases to trimming and J lost 4 bases, with 9 bases between them. The CDR3 loop reads CASSIDAGTTGELFF. Written as DNA, the CDR3 is TGTGCCAGTAGTATAGACGCGGGAACCACCGGGGAGCTGTTTTTT.

In this sample, this clone turned up a few times. In nucleotides, the CDR3 is TGTGCCAGCAGCGCGACAGGGGGAAATTCACCCCTCCACTTT. As protein: CASSATGGNSPLHF. V gene TRBV3-1 (or the pseudogene TRBV3-2) combines with J gene TRBJ1-6, with 9 bases that match TRBD1. This CDR3 comprises 14 residues. V lost 5 bases, J lost 7 bases, and 3 bases stayed unmatched. Germline V lookup: CDR1 LGHDT, CDR2 YNNKEL (reference sequence).

CDR3 sequence reads: CASIRELPGLNWGTEAFF. The DNA for the CDR3 is TGTGCCAGTATCAGAGAACTCCCGGGACTCAACTGGGGGACTGAAGCTTTCTTT. This chain links TRBV19 with TRBJ1-1; weak D call: TRBD1 (5 bases). The V and J ends lost 7 bases and 5 bases respectively, with 29 bases between them. This CDR3 is 18 amino acids long. The germline CDR1 and CDR2 sequences are LNHDA and SQIVND (reference sequence).

This clone has just a few counts. The chain uses TRBV4-2 and TRBJ2-1, with a weak D call TRBD1 (6 bases). The CDR3 has 16 residues. CDR1 and CDR2 from the germline V gene are LGHNA and YNFKEQ. V was cut by 4 bases and J by 0 bases, with 13 bases left in between. CDR3 residues: CASSRTKGGSYNEQFF. The CDR3 DNA sequence: TGTGCCAGCAGCCGAACCAAAGGGGGCTCCTACAATGAGCAGTTCTTC.

The J gene is TRBJ2-3, the V gene TRBV21-1; TRBD2 reflects the table's D call only, with no check against the DNA. TRBV21-1 is tagged as a pseudogene. The CDR3 spans 18 residues. Written as DNA, the CDR3 is TGTGCCAGCAGCAAAAGGGGACGAGGAGCGGGAGTATCCGGTACGCAGTATTTT. Translation: CASSKRGRGAGVSGTQYF.

The rearrangement links TRBV7-9 to TRBJ2-3, with 7 bases matching TRBD2. The CDR3 runs 15 residues. CDR1 is SEHNR and CDR2 is FQNEAQ in the germline V gene (reference sequence). V dropped 2 bases and J dropped 6; count of bases not matched to a gene: 8. This CDR3 is CASSLPAGSADTQYF. The CDR3 coding sequence is TGTGCCAGCAGCTTACCAGCGGGATCAGCTGATACGCAGTATTTT.

This chain links TRBV28 with TRBJ2-3; 11 positions match TRBD2. This CDR3 is built from 20 residues. Germline values: CDR1 MDHEN, CDR2 SYDVKM. The ends lost 3 bases at V and 0 bases at J; junction bases unmatched: 14. CDR3 in amino acids: CASSFDALAGGSASTDTQYF. The CDR3 DNA sequence: TGTGCCAGCAGTTTTGACGCCCTAGCGGGGGGTTCCGCTAGCACAGATACGCAGTATTTT.

This chain uses TRBV19 with TRBJ2-2, with D perhaps matching TRBD1 (6 bases). The CDR3 totals 13 residues. The V and J ends lost 9 bases and 3 bases respectively, with 11 bases between them. Germline V gives CDR1 LNHDA, CDR2 SQIVND (reference sequence). CDR3 coding DNA: TGTGCCAGCAGGGGTAGAGACACCGGGGAGCTGTTTTTT. Amino acid sequence: CASRGRDTGELFF.

This clone was counted a few times. The chain is built from TRBV4-3 and TRBJ1-2, with 8 bases that match TRBD1. The CDR3 is 12 amino acids. V was pared by 3 bases and J by 7 bases, with 1 base of the junction left unmatched. CDR1 and CDR2 from the germline V gene are LGHNA and YSLEER. For the CDR3, the DNA is TGCGCCAGCAGCCAGACAGGGGCTGGCTACACCTTC. Translated: CASSQTGAGYTF.

This clone was counted once. The chain links TRBV6-2 or TRBV6-3 to TRBJ2-7; 10 bases agree with TRBD1. The CDR3 has 15 amino acids. Germline CDR1 is MNHEY and CDR2 is SVGEGT. V lost 3 bases, J lost 2 bases, and 4 bases stayed unmatched. This CDR3 is CASSYLDRGTYEQYF. In nucleotides, the CDR3 is TGTGCCAGCAGTTATTTGGACAGGGGGACCTACGAGCAGTACTTC.

V and J are TRBV30 and TRBJ2-7; 8 bases agree with TRBD2. CDR3 length: 15 amino acids. Germline CDR1 reads GTSNPN; CDR2 reads SVGIG (reference sequence). Trimming removed 0 bases from V and 4 bases from J; junction bases left unmatched: 8. The CDR3 DNA follows: TGTGCCTGGAGTGTAGGTAGCGGGATTATTTACGAGCAGTACTTC. Amino acids: CAWSVGSGIIYEQYF.

The chain recombines TRBV19 with TRBJ1-5, with a possible D match to TRBD1 (5 bases). Trimming took 7 bases from V and 2 from J, leaving 15 bases between them. The CDR3 is 15 residues long. Germline loops: CDR1 LNHDA, CDR2 SQIVND (reference sequence). CDR3 protein: CASTPFRGGNQPQHF. The CDR3 coding sequence is TGTGCCAGTACCCCCTTTCGAGGGGGCAATCAGCCCCAGCATTTT.

This clone appeared once. In DNA, the CDR3 is TGCGCCAGCAGCACCCGCATGGCCGGTGAAGCTTTCTTT. Amino acids: CASSTRMAGEAFF. V and J are TRBV5-1 and TRBJ1-1; D is undetermined. The germline V and J ends were trimmed by 4 bases and 7 bases, with 14 bases remaining between them. CDR1 is SGHRS, CDR2 YFSETQ, per germline. The CDR3 is 13 residues long.